This note documents a single TCR beta chain sequence. The antigen is unknown. The entry originates in a study of identical twins. Study-level results: Models underestimated TCR alpha sharing (out-of-frame) in monozygotic twins. Out-of-frame alpha sequences shared by twins showed excess low generation probability.

This CDR3 region has 15 residues. Looked up from germline, CDR1 is LNHNV and CDR2 is YYDKDF (reference sequence). V lost 0 bases, J lost 2 bases, and 3 bases stayed unmatched. Donors uniformly comprised healthy Caucasians. A universal primer site was added by template switching, and unique molecular identifiers were carried by the cDNA. A single record per CDR3 protein comes from TCRdb applying MiXCR to the 5' RACE reads. Of about 520,000 distinct CDR3 sequences detected, 20% to 25% appear once; the ten largest clones hold around 0.9%. The sample also formed part of further work on T cells expressing NK-cell markers.

The TCR sequence derives from a young woman in good health. Sequencing was performed on CD4+ T cells sorted from blood. The V and J genes are TRBV15 and TRBJ2-7; 8 bases are shared with TRBD1. CDR3 in DNA: TGTGCCACCAGCAGAGATTACAGGGGGACCTACGAGCAGTACTTC. It specifies CATSRDYRGTYEQYF.